This entry lists 2 T cell receptor beta chains sequenced from one sample in a study of T cell repertoires in cytomegalovirus infection. TCRdb passed the reads through MiXCR, listing each CDR3 protein once. The table records more than 650,000 distinct CDR3 sequences, roughly 35% of them present only once. The sequenced sample consisted of PBMCs. The receptors were gathered from a human donor in good health (CMV status not recorded). Some clones in this sample may be carry-over from other donors' samples.

V and J are TRBV28 and TRBJ1-1, with D perhaps TRBD1 (6 bases). Germline loops: CDR1 MDHEN, CDR2 SYDVKM. The CDR3 runs 15 residues. The ends were cut back, 8 bases at V and 5 bases at J, with 21 bases in the middle. CDR3 in DNA: TGTGCCAGCCCCCCCCCAGGGGCTCCGAGGACTGAAGCTTTCTTT. This gives the protein CASPPPGAPRTEAFF.

The V and J genes are TRBV7-6 and TRBJ1-5; weak D call: TRBD1 (5 bases). Trimming removed 2 bases from V and 1 base from J, with 18 bases in between. The CDR3 contains 18 residues. Germline V CDR1 and CDR2: SGHVS, FNYEAQ. The CDR3 loop reads CASSLYSATARSNQPQHF. The CDR3 nucleotides are TGTGCCAGCAGCTTATACTCGGCGACAGCCCGGAGCAATCAGCCCCAGCATTTT.